The T cell receptor (beta chain) described here comes from a study of cytomegalovirus exposure and HLA in healthy donors. This CDR3 is built from 13 residues. The germline V and J ends were trimmed by 6 bases and 5 bases, with 10 bases remaining between them. The germline gives CDR1 SEHNR, CDR2 FQNEAQ (reference sequence). Comments on this clone: The antigen is undetermined.

Study-wide results and limits: Cytomegalovirus-associated status was assigned to 164 TCR beta chains. In a later analysis, most CMV-associated TCR beta chains appeared HLA-restricted.

Primers: 60 Vbeta forward and 13 Jbeta reverse. Data came from immunoSEQ multiplex PCR; TCRdb stores just in-frame clones and leaves some out. The profile shows about 79,000 clones, approximately 70% of them singletons. As for the donors, each was a healthy bone marrow donor. The sample was PBMCs. The clonotype was recovered from a man in his 60s in good health and CMV-seronegative. This chain connects TRBV7-9 to TRBJ1-4; D remains ambiguous. This CDR3 reads CASRVAGNEKLFF. As DNA, the CDR3 is TGTGCCAGCAGGGTTGCAGGCAATGAAAAACTGTTTTTT.